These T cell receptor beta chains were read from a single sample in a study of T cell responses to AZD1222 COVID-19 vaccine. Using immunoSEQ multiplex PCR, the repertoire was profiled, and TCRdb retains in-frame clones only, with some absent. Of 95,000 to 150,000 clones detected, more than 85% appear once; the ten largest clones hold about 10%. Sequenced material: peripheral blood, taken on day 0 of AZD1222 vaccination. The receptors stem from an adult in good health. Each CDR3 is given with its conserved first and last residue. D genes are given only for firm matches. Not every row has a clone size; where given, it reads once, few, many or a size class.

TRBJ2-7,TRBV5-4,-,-,CASSLFGSGYEQYF,TGTGCCAGCAGCTTGTTCGGGAGTGGGTACGAGCAGTACTTC
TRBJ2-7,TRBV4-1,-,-,CASSQGQVSYEQYF,TGCGCCAGCAGCCAAGGGCAGGTATCCTACGAGCAGTACTTC
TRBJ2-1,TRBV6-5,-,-,CASSSRDPDLSEQFF,TGTGCCAGCAGTTCCCGGGACCCTGATCTCAGTGAGCAGTTCTTC
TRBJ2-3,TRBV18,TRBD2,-,CASSPRTSPSTDTQYF,TGTGCCAGCTCACCCCGGACTAGCCCTAGCACAGATACGCAGTATTTT
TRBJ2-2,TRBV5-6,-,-,CASSASLGAGELFF,TGTGCCAGCAGCGCGTCGCTAGGAGCCGGGGAGCTGTTTTTT
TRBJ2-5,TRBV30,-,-,CAWRPQGIPQETQYF,TGTGCCTGGAGGCCCCAAGGGATACCTCAAGAGACCCAGTACTTC
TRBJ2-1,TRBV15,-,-,CATSRASTRASVEQFF,TGTGCCACCAGCAGAGCATCCACTAGGGCGTCTGTTGAGCAGTTCTTC
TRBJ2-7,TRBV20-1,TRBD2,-,CSASGGRDEQYF,TGCAGTGCTAGTGGGGGGAGGGACGAGCAGTACTTC
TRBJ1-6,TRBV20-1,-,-,CSASKEGRAPLHF,TGCAGTGCTAGTAAGGAGGGAAGAGCACCCCTCCACTTT
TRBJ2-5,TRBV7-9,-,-,CASSLGGGETQYF,TGTGCCAGCAGCTTAGGCGGGGGCGAGACCCAGTACTTC
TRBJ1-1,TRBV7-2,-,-,CASSLERGTEAFF,TGTGCCAGCAGCTTAGAGCGGGGAACTGAAGCTTTCTTT
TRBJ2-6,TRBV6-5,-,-,CASWAIGTGADVLTF,TGTGCCAGCTGGGCAATAGGCACTGGGGCCGACGTCCTGACTTTC
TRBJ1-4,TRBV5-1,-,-,CASSLGAGEEKLFF,TGCGCCAGCTCCCTGGGTGCAGGGGAAGAAAAACTGTTTTTT
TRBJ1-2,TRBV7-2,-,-,CASSLAAGLATNYGYTF,TGTGCCAGCAGCTTAGCCGCAGGATTGGCGACTAACTATGGCTACACCTTC
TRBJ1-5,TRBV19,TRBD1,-,CASSPRQGQWSNQPQHF,TGTGCCAGTAGTCCGCGACAGGGGCAATGGAGCAATCAGCCCCAGCATTTT
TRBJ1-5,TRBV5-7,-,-,CASSLRGAWAGNQPQHF,TGTGCCAGCAGCTTGAGGGGGGCCTGGGCTGGCAATCAGCCCCAGCATTTT
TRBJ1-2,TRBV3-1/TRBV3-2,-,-,CASSQEANYGYTF,TGTGCCAGCAGCCAAGAAGCTAACTATGGCTACACCTTC
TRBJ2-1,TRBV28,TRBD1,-,CASSFTGTGIYNEQFF,TGTGCCAGCAGTTTTACCGGGACAGGGATTTACAATGAGCAGTTCTTC
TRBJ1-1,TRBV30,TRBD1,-,CAWSWTGGAEAFF,TGTGCCTGGAGTTGGACAGGGGGAGCTGAAGCTTTCTTT
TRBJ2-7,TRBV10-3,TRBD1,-,CAHGQGTTGEQYF,TGTGCCCATGGACAGGGGACGACGGGCGAGCAGTACTTC
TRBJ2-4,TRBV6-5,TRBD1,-,CASSSQWTGENIQYF,TGTGCCAGCAGTTCCCAGTGGACAGGGGAAAACATTCAGTACTTC
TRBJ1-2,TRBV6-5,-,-,CASSYSIRSYGYTF,TGTGCCAGCAGTTACTCGATTCGTAGCTATGGCTACACCTTC
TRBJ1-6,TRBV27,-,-,CASSLEVRPTYNSPLHF,TGTGCCAGCAGTTTAGAGGTACGGCCGACCTATAATTCACCCCTCCACTTT
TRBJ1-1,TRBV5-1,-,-,CASSPEPRGSTEAFF,TGCGCCAGCAGCCCGGAGCCACGGGGGAGCACTGAAGCTTTCTTT
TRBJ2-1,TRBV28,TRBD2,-,CASSPLGTSGRNEQFF,TGTGCCAGCAGTCCCCTTGGGACTAGCGGGAGGAATGAGCAGTTCTTC
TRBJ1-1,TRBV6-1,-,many,CASSEYTTRNTEAFF,TGTGCCAGCAGTGAGTACACAACCCGGAACACTGAAGCTTTCTTT
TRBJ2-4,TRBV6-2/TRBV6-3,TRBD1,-,CASSTGTDSIVAKNIQYF,TGTGCCAGCAGCACAGGGACAGATAGTATTGTAGCCAAAAACATTCAGTACTTC
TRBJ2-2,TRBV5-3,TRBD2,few,CARSLAGTSVNTGELFF,TGTGCCAGAAGCTTGGCCGGGACTAGCGTAAACACCGGGGAGCTGTTTTTT
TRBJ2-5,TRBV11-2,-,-,CASSLGWGKETQYF,TGTGCCAGCAGCTTAGGGTGGGGGAAGGAGACCCAGTACTTC
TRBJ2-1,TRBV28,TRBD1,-,CASGAGGRNEQFF,TGTGCCAGTGGGGCAGGGGGCCGGAATGAGCAGTTCTTC
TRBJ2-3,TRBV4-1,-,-,CASSQKGAGSTDTQYF,TGCGCCAGCAGCCAAAAAGGGGCAGGAAGCACAGATACGCAGTATTTT
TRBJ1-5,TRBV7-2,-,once,CASSSDGRSNQPQHF,TGTGCCAGCAGCTCCGACGGACGGAGCAATCAGCCCCAGCATTTT
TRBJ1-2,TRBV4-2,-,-,CASSQELNYGYTF,TGTGCCAGCAGCCAAGAGCTTAACTATGGCTACACCTTC
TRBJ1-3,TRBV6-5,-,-,CASSYSGTGNTIYF,TGTGCCAGCAGTTACTCAGGGACGGGGAACACCATATATTTT
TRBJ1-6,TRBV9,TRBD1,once,CASSADRGNNSPLHF,TGTGCCAGCAGCGCCGACAGGGGAAATAATTCACCCCTCCACTTT
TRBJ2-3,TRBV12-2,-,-,CASREKREDLGTDTQYF,TGTGCAAGTCGCGAAAAGCGGGAGGACCTAGGCACAGATACGCAGTATTTT
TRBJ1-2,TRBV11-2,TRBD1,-,CASSSTWTGGKRSYGYTF,TGTGCCAGCAGCTCTACATGGACAGGGGGCAAACGAAGTTATGGCTACACCTTC
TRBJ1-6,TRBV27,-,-,CASSLRQGSAYNSPLHF,TGTGCCAGCAGTTTAAGGCAGGGAAGCGCCTATAATTCACCCCTCCACTTT
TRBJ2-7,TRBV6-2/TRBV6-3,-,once,CASSYGRASYEQYF,TGTGCCAGCAGTTACGGGCGGGCATCCTACGAGCAGTACTTC